One sample yielded the 11 T cell receptor beta chains listed below, sequenced in a study of cytomegalovirus exposure and HLA in healthy donors. The repertoire was sequenced with immunoSEQ multiplex PCR; TCRdb's copy has only in-frame clones and lacks some. The sample consists of 75,000 to 90,000 clones, roughly 94% of them appearing once. Material for sequencing was PBMCs. Source of these receptors: a woman younger than 30 in good health and CMV-seronegative.

The J gene is TRBJ2-1, the V gene TRBV6-1; 10 bases map to TRBD1. After removal of 4 bases from V and 3 bases from J, the junction contained 6 bases not matched to a gene. The CDR3 has 16 amino acids. Germline values: CDR1 MNHNS, CDR2 SASEGT. Here the CDR3 DNA reads TGTGCCAGCAGTGGGGACAGGGGATTCATCTACAATGAGCAGTTCTTC. Amino acid sequence: CASSGDRGFIYNEQFF.

The chain combines TRBV28 with TRBJ2-7, with D unclear. Germline V gives CDR1 MDHEN, CDR2 SYDVKM. The V end was cut by 6 bases, the J end by 3 bases, with 9 bases between. This CDR3 is built from 12 residues. CDR3 sequence: CASRRDFYEQYF. CDR3 bases: TGTGCCAGCAGACGTGACTTCTACGAGCAGTACTTC.

The chain carries TRBV7-9 and TRBJ1-2; TRBD1 agrees at 8 bases. Trimming removed 5 bases from V and 3 bases from J; junction bases left unmatched: 8. The CDR3 extends over 15 amino acids. Germline CDR1 is SEHNR and CDR2 is FQNEAQ (reference sequence). In DNA form, the CDR3 reads TGTGCCAGCAGCCCCGGACAGGGAGGGCACTATGGCTACACCTTC. Protein product: CASSPGQGGHYGYTF.

The rearrangement links TRBV5-1 to TRBJ2-1; TRBD2 might be the D (5 bases). The CDR3 has 14 amino acids. Trimming removed 1 base at V and 5 bases at J, with 10 bases between. CDR1 SGHRS and CDR2 YFSETQ come from the germline V gene. The CDR3 sequence is CASSLPTGNNEQFF. The CDR3 DNA sequence: TGCGCCAGCAGCTTGCCCACGGGAAACAATGAGCAGTTCTTC.

The genes are TRBV19 and TRBJ2-1, with 7 bases fitting TRBD2. This CDR3 comprises 15 residues. CDR1 and CDR2 (germline): LNHDA, SQIVND (reference sequence). Trimming took 4 bases from V and 2 from J; bases not matched to a gene: 5. CDR3 nucleotide sequence: TGTGCCAGTAGTACTAAGCGGGGTACCTACAATGAGCAGTTCTTC. Translating gives CASSTKRGTYNEQFF.

The rearrangement joins TRBV27 to TRBJ1-2; TRBD1 might be the D (6 bases). The CDR3 has 13 amino acids. Germline CDR1 and CDR2: MNHEY and SMNVEV (reference sequence). V lost 6 bases to trimming and J lost 2 bases, with 10 bases between them. The CDR3 DNA reads TGTGCCAGCAGCCTCACAGGGAACTATGGCTACACCTTC. Encoded protein: CASSLTGNYGYTF.

V gene TRBV18 combines with J gene TRBJ2-3, with a possible D match to TRBD1 (6 bases). The CDR3 is 14 residues long. Deletions cut 0 bases from V and 7 bases from J, with 11 bases between. From germline, CDR1 is KGHSH and CDR2 LQKENI. In DNA, the CDR3 is TGTGCCAGCTCACCACCGCAGGGGCCGTATACGCAGTATTTT. Residues: CASSPPQGPYTQYF.

The chain has TRBV7-6 and TRBJ2-4; 13 nucleotides match TRBD2. CDR1 is SGHVS, CDR2 FNYEAQ, per germline. This CDR3 is built from 18 residues. Trimming removed 1 base from V and 1 base from J; junction bases left unmatched: 4. The CDR3 nucleotides are TGTGCCAGCAGCTTAGAACTAGCGGGGGGGCCGGCCAAAAACATTCAGTACTTC. This translates into CASSLELAGGPAKNIQYF.

The rearrangement uses TRBV19 and TRBJ1-6; unclear D gene. Germline assignment: CDR1 LNHDA and CDR2 SQIVND (reference sequence). V lost 6 bases, J lost 7 bases, and 13 bases lay in between. CDR3 length: 14 amino acids. The CDR3: CASSPREGNSPLHF. DNA for the CDR3: TGTGCCAGTAGCCCTCGGGAGGGAAATTCACCCCTCCACTTT.

V is TRBV7-2 and J is TRBJ1-4; no reliable D call. Trimming shortened V by 0 bases and J by 0 bases, and 5 bases separated the two germline ends. The V gene's germline CDR1 is SGHTA and CDR2 FQGNSA. The CDR3 is 15 residues long. DNA of the CDR3: TGTGCCAGCAGCTTAGCCAGTGCAACTAATGAAAAACTGTTTTTT. Translating it yields CASSLASATNEKLFF.

The chain couples TRBV13 to TRBJ2-1; a weak D match, TRBD2 (5 bases). Trimming left V 5 bases short and J 9 bases short, with 17 bases between. CDR3 length equals 14 residues. The germline V gene has CDR1 PRHDT and CDR2 FYEKMQ (reference sequence). As DNA, the CDR3 is TGTGCCAGCAGCGTACCGGGCCCTGCGGGTGAGCAGTTCTTC. Translating gives CASSVPGPAGEQFF.